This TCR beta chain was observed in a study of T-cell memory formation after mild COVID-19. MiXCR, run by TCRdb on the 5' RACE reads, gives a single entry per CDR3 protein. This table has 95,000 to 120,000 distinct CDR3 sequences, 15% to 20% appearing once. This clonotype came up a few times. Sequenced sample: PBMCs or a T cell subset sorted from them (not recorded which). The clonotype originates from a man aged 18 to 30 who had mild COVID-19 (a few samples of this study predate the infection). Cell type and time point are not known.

CDR3 bases: TGTGCCAGCAGCTTCGACGGGTCACTTAGCAATCAGCCCCAGCATTTT. Protein: CASSFDGSLSNQPQHF. V gene TRBV7-9 combines with J gene TRBJ1-5; D unclear. V lost 3 bases, J lost 0 bases, and 12 bases lay in between. Germline V gene sequence: CDR1 SEHNR, CDR2 FQNEAQ (reference sequence). The length of the CDR3 is 16 residues.